This T cell receptor beta chain was observed in a study of blood T cell repertoires in COVID-19. Study-level information: COVID-19 samples from acute and convalescent phases originated in the United States, Italy and Spain. PBMCs, B-cell-depleted T cells, or T cells were the source of the cDNA or gDNA that made up the material.

Adults between about 18 and 89 years of age took part from 24 US areas. Clinical history as reported by participants underpinned cohort assignment. Sequenced by immunoSEQ multiplex PCR; TCRdb stores in-frame clones only, minus some. The sample consists of 300,000 to 400,000 clones, more than 75% of them appearing once. Trimming pared 4 bases from V and 3 bases from J, leaving 10 bases between. Germline V gene lookup returns CDR1 LGHNT and CDR2 FRNRAP. CDR3 length: 14 amino acids. The receptor comes from a young woman with acute COVID-19. The rearrangement uses TRBV12-5 and TRBJ2-1, with D possibly TRBD1 on 6 matching bases. The sample consisted of PBMCs or T cells enriched from blood (not recorded which). Written as DNA, the CDR3 is TGTGCTAGTGGTTCAGGGGATAACTACAATGAGCAGTTCTTC. Amino acids: CASGSGDNYNEQFF.